These 15 T cell receptor beta chains were all obtained from the same sample, sequenced in a study of cytotoxic CD8 clonotypes in ibrutinib-treated CLL. Profiled with immunoSEQ multiplex PCR; TCRdb holds only in-frame clones, not every one. The sample has approximately 300,000 clones, almost 80% seen once; the top ten hold roughly 6.3%. This specimen was PBMCs, taken before ibrutinib treatment. The receptors were gathered from a human donor with chronic lymphocytic leukemia.

This chain links TRBV18 with TRBJ2-3; D not certain. V was cut by 1 base and J by 1 base, with 12 bases left in between. Germline CDR1 is KGHSH and CDR2 is LQKENI. The CDR3 loop spans 16 amino acids. CDR3 DNA: TGTGCCAGCTCACCACAGTGGGCCCTAGGCACAGATACGCAGTATTTT. This sequence encodes CASSPQWALGTDTQYF.

In this sample, this clone turned up a few times. The chain joins TRBV18 to TRBJ2-7; tentatively, D is TRBD1 (5 bases). The CDR3 runs to 16 residues. The V gene's germline CDR1 is KGHSH and CDR2 LQKENI. The V end lost 4 bases, the J end lost 5 bases, and 21 bases lay between the germline ends. The CDR3 DNA reads TGTGCCAGCTCACTGTCCTCTGGACAAAGCTGGGACGAGCAGTACTTC. Its protein is CASSLSSGQSWDEQYF.

The CDR3 DNA sequence: TGTGCCTGGGGGGATAATGAGCAGTTCTTC. This gives the protein CAWGDNEQFF. The rearrangement uses TRBV30 and TRBJ2-1; D gene ambiguous. Deletions cut 5 bases from V and 7 bases from J, with 6 bases between. The V gene's germline CDR1 is GTSNPN and CDR2 SVGIG (reference sequence). The CDR3 contains 10 residues.

This clone turned up a few times. The V call is TRBV28, the J call TRBJ2-7; D may be TRBD1 (5 bases). CDR3 length: 15 residues. The V end was cut by 5 bases, the J end by 6 bases, with 20 bases between. Germline V gene lookup returns CDR1 MDHEN and CDR2 SYDVKM. Here the CDR3 DNA reads TGTGCCAGCAGTCCGTGGCAAGGTCAGGGTTCCGAGCAGTACTTC. Translated: CASSPWQGQGSEQYF.

CDR3 in DNA: TGTGCCAGCAGTTTATGGGGGCGAGGGCCCAGACGGGATACGCAGTATTTT. Translated, it gives CASSLWGRGPRRDTQYF. The chain links TRBV28 to TRBJ2-3, with D possibly being TRBD1 or TRBD2 (5 bases each). Trimming cost V 0 bases and J 6 bases, with 19 bases left between them. This CDR3 is built from 17 residues. CDR1 MDHEN and CDR2 SYDVKM come from the germline V gene.

This chain uses TRBV11-2 with TRBJ1-2; no firm D call. CDR1 is SGHAT, CDR2 FQNNGV, per germline. The CDR3 is 14 amino acids. V lost 5 bases and J 3 bases, leaving 13 bases between the germline ends. CDR3 region: CASSPAGLDYGYTF. CDR3 in DNA: TGTGCCAGCAGCCCCGCCGGGTTGGACTATGGCTACACCTTC.

The chain has TRBV29-1 and TRBJ2-1; 10 bases agree with TRBD2. Germline CDR1 and CDR2: SQVTM and ANQGSEA. The CDR3 extends over 13 amino acids. J lost 5 bases, V lost 7 bases, and 5 bases had no gene match. The CDR3 DNA follows: TGCAGCGCAGGACTAGCGGCAGACAATGAGCAGTTCTTC. Translated, it gives CSAGLAADNEQFF.

This chain links TRBV18 with TRBJ2-2; TRBD1 might be the D (6 bases). The CDR3 sequence is 15 residues long. The germline V gene encodes CDR1 KGHSH and CDR2 LQKENI. V gave up 2 bases and J gave up 2 bases, with 9 bases separating them. CDR3 loop: CASSPKQGNTGELFF. As DNA, the CDR3 is TGTGCCAGCTCACCAAAACAGGGAAACACCGGGGAGCTGTTTTTT.

This rearrangement joins TRBV6-5 to TRBJ2-3, with 7 nucleotides matching TRBD1. Germline lookup yields CDR1 MNHEY and CDR2 SVGAGI. Trimming cost V 6 bases and J 2 bases; bases outside gene matches: 5. The CDR3 runs 14 residues. In DNA, the CDR3 is TGTGCCAGCAGCCGGGACAGTTTCACAGATACGCAGTATTTT. Translation gives CASSRDSFTDTQYF.

The rearrangement links TRBV5-6 to TRBJ2-4; D ambiguous. This CDR3 spans 15 amino acids. V dropped 4 bases and J dropped 5 bases, with 16 bases sitting between them. Per germline, CDR1 SGHDT and CDR2 YYEEEE. In DNA, the CDR3 is TGTGCCAGCAGCCCACTGCAAGTCGCGCAAAACATTCAGTACTTC. It yields the protein CASSPLQVAQNIQYF.

This chain uses TRBV27 with TRBJ2-2; 7 positions match TRBD1. The CDR3 spans 15 residues. Germline V gene sequence: CDR1 MNHEY, CDR2 SMNVEV (reference sequence). Losses at the gene ends were 2 bases for V and 2 bases for J; bases not matched to a gene: 2. DNA of the CDR3: TGTGCCAGCAGTTTAGGGACAGCCAACACCGGGGAGCTGTTTTTT. Translated: CASSLGTANTGELFF.

This rearrangement joins TRBV11-2 to TRBJ2-3, with 9 bases identical to TRBD1. CDR3 length equals 15 residues. The trim removed 5 bases at V and 5 bases at J, leaving 8 bases unmatched. The V gene's germline CDR1 is SGHAT and CDR2 FQNNGV. The DNA for the CDR3 is TGTGCCAGCAGCACTTACAGGGGGCGTGGAGATACGCAGTATTTT. Amino acid sequence: CASSTYRGRGDTQYF.

The genes are TRBV2 and TRBJ1-3; tentative D call: TRBD1 (5 bases). Trimming took off 6 bases at V and 1 base at J, with 16 bases between the two ends. Germline V CDR1 and CDR2: SNHLY, FYNNEI. There are 16 residues in the CDR3. The CDR3 DNA reads TGTGCCAGCAGAATAGAAAACCAGGGATCTGGAAACACCATATATTTT. Residues: CASRIENQGSGNTIYF.

The V gene is TRBV29-1, the J gene TRBJ2-3, with D perhaps matching TRBD2 (6 bases). The germline V gene has CDR1 SQVTM and CDR2 ANQGSEA. V was pared by 4 bases and J by 3 bases, with 14 bases between. CDR3 length equals 14 residues. CDR3 sequence reads: CSVVRGPMTDTQYF. The CDR3 coding sequence is TGCAGCGTTGTGCGGGGACCTATGACAGATACGCAGTATTTT.

This clone has only a few counts. The CDR3 nucleotides are TGTGCCAGCAGTATAGCGACTAGCGGGGGCCCGGTTGGCGGGGAGCTGTTTTTT. It encodes CASSIATSGGPVGGELFF. This chain joins TRBV2 and TRBJ2-2; 12 nucleotides agree with TRBD2. The CDR3 sequence is 18 residues long. Unmatched junction bases numbered 14, after V lost 5 bases and J lost 7 bases. Germline V gene data show CDR1 as SNHLY and CDR2 as FYNNEI.